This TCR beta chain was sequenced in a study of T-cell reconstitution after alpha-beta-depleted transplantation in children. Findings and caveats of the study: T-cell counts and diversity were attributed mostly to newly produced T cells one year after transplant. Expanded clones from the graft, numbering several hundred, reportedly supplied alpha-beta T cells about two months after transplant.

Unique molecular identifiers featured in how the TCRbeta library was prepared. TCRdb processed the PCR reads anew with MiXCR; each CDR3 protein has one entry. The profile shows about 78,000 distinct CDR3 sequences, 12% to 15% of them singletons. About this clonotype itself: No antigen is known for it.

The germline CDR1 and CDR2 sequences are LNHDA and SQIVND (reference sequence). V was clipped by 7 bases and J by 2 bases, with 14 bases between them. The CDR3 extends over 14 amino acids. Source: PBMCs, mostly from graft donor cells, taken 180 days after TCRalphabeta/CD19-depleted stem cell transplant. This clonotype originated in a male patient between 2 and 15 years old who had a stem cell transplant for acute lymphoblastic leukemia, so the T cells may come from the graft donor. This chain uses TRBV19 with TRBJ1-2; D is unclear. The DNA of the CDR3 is TGTGCCAGTACGAGGGCGGTTACCAACTATGGCTACACCTTC. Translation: CASTRAVTNYGYTF.